The clone carrying this TCR beta chain was observed a handful of times. Antigen: not known. The data were obtained in a study of blood T cells in healthy people across ages. Study-level results: TCR beta diversity, measured per million T cells, fell in a roughly linear way with age.

Germline values: CDR1 MNHNY, CDR2 SVGAGI (reference sequence). The germline V and J ends were trimmed by 5 bases and 0 bases, with 17 bases remaining between them. There are 16 residues in the CDR3. Through a sample-barcoded 5' primer and a J-beta primer mix, a second PCR was run for roughly 6 to 12 cycles. TCRdb fed the 5' RACE reads into MiXCR, producing one record per CDR3 protein. This table has over a million distinct CDR3 sequences, under 55% appearing once. This TCR was sampled from a woman aged 18 to 35 in good health. The J gene is TRBJ2-7, the V gene TRBV6-6; TRBD1 is a possible D gene (5 bases). The sample consisted of blood. CDR3 DNA sequence: TGTGCCAGCAGTCATACTCCGGACACCTTCTCCTACGAGCAGTACTTC. Translation gives CASSHTPDTFSYEQYF.